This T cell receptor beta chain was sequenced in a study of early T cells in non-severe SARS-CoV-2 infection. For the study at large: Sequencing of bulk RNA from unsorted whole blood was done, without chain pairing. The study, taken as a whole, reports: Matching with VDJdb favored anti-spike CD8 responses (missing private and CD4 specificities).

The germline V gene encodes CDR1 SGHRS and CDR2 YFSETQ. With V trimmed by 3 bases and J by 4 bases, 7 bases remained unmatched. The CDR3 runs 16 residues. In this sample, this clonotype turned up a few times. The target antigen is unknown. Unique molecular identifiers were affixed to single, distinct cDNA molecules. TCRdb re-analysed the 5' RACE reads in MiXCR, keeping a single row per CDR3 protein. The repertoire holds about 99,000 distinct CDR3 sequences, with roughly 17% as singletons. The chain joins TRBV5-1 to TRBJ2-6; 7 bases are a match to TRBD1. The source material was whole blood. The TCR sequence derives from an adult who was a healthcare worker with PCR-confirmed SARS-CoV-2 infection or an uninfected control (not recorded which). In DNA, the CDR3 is TGCGCCAGCAGCTCAGACAGGGCAAACGGGGCCAACGTCCTGACTTTC. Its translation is CASSSDRANGANVLTF.